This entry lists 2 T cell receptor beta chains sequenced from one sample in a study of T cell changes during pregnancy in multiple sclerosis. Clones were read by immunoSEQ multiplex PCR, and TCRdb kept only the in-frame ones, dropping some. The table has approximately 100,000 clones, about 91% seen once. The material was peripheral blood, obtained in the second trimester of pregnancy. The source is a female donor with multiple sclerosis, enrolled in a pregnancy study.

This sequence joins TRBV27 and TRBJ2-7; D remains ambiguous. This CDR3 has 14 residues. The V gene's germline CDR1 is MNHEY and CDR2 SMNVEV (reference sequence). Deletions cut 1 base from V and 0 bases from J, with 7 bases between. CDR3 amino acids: CASSLYSSSYEQYF. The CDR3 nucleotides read TGTGCCAGCAGTTTATACTCAAGCTCCTACGAGCAGTACTTC.

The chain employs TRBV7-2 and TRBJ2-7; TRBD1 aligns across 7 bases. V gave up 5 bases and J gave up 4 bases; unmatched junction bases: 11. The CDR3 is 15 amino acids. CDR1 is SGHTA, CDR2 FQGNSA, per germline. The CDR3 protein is CASSPVRGQSYEQYF. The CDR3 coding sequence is TGTGCCAGCAGCCCGGTTCGGGGACAGAGTTACGAGCAGTACTTC.